This TCR beta chain comes out of a study of PD-1 blockade in classical Hodgkin lymphoma. Study conclusions and caveats: Researchers reported that CD4+ TCR diversity, though not CD8+, rose significantly by C4D1.

Comment on this clone: Its antigen is not identified.

Trimming cost V 6 bases and J 2 bases; bases outside gene matches: 1. Germline CDR1 is SGHAT and CDR2 is FQNNGV. The CDR3 spans 13 residues. Time point noted: cycle 4 day 1 (C4D1), after less than seven weeks of nivolumab. Relapse after autologous stem cell transplantation occurred in every patient, and brentuximab vedotin exposure varied. Libraries were prepared by immunoSEQ multiplex PCR; TCRdb keeps only in-frame clonotypes and omits some of them. The table records about 13,000 clones, 65% to 85% of them present only once. V is TRBV11-2 and J is TRBJ2-7, with 10 positions matching TRBD2. Sequences were derived from peripheral blood mononuclear cells (PBMCs), sampled before the fourth cycle of nivolumab. The receptor was isolated from a human donor with classical Hodgkin lymphoma. As DNA, the CDR3 is TGTGCCAGCAGAACTAGCGGGGCCTACGAGCAGTACTTC. The encoded protein is CASRTSGAYEQYF.